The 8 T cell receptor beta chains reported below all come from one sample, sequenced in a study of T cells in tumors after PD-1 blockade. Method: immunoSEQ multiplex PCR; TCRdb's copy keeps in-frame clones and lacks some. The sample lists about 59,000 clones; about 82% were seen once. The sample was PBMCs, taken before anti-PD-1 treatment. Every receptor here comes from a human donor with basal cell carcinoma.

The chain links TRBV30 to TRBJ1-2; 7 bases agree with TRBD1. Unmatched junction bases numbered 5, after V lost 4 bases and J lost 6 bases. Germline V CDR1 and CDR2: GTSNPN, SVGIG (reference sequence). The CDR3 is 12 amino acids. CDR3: CAWTATGNGYTF. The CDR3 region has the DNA TGTGCCTGGACCGCGACAGGGAATGGCTACACCTTC.

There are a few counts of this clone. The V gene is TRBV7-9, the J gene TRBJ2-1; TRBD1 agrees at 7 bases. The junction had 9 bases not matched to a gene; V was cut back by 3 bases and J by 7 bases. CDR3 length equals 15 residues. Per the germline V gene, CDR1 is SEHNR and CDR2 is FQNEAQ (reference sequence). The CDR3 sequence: CASSFGSVTGNEQFF. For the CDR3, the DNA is TGTGCCAGCAGCTTCGGTTCCGTGACAGGGAATGAGCAGTTCTTC.

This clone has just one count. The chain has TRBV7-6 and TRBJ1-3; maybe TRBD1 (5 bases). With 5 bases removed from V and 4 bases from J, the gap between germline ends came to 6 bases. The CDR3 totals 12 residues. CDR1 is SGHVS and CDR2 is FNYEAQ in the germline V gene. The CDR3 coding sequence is TGTGCCAGCAGCGGGGGGGGAAACACCATATATTTT. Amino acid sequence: CASSGGGNTIYF.

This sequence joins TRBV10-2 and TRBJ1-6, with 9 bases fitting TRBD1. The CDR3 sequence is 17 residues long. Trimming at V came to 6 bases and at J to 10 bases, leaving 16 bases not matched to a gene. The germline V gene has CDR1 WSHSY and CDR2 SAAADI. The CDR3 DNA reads TGCGCCAGCAGCCAAACCGGGACAGGGTTACGGTACTCACCCCTCCACTTT. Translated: CASSQTGTGLRYSPLHF.

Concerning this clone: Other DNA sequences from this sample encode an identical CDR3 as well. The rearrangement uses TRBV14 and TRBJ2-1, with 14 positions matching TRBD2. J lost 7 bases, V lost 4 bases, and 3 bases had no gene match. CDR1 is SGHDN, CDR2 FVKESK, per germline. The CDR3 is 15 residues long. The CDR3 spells CASSPTSGGGNEQFF. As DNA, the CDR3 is TGTGCCAGCAGCCCGACTAGCGGGGGGGGAAATGAGCAGTTCTTC. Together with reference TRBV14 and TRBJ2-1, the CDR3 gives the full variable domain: EAGVTQFPSHSVIEKGQTVTLRCDPISGHDNLYWYRRVMGKEIKFLLHFVKESKQDESGMPNNRFLAERTGGTYSTLKVQPAELEDSGVYFCASSPTSGGGNEQFFGPGTRLTVL.

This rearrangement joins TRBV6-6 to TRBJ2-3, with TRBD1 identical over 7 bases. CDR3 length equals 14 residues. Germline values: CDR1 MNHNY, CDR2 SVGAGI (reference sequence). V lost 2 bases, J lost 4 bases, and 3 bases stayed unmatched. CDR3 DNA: TGTGCCAGCAGTTACCGAGGGGGCGCAGATACGCAGTATTTT. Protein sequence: CASSYRGGADTQYF.

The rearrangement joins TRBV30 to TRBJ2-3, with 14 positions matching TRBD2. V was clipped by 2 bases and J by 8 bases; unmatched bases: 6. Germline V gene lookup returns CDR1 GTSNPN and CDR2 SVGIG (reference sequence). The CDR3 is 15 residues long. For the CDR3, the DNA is TGTGCCTGGAGTACTGGGACTAGCGGGGGAACTACGCAGTATTTT. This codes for CAWSTGTSGGTTQYF.

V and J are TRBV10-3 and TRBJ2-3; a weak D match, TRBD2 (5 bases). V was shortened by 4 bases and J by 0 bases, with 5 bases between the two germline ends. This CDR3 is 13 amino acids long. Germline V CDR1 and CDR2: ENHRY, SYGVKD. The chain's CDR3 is CAISGTSTDTQYF. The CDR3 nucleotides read TGTGCCATCAGTGGGACTAGCACAGATACGCAGTATTTT.